These T cell receptor beta chains were read from a single sample in a study of identical twins. TCRdb used MiXCR to reprocess the 5' RACE reads, holding one entry per CDR3 protein. This table holds around 1.7 million distinct CDR3 sequences, around 29% found once. What was sequenced was cord blood. These receptors originate from a newborn girl in good health. Each CDR3 is given with its conserved first and last residue. The D gene is left open where the match is weak. Size is stated for part of the rows, as once, few or many counts, or as a class when the clone is expanded.

j_call clone_size v_call d_call cdr3_aa cdr3_nt
TRBJ2-4 . TRBV7-2 TRBD2 CASSFSGGRLKQYF TGTGCCAGCAGCTTTTCGGGGGGGCGGCTAAAGCAGTACTTC
TRBJ1-1 . TRBV12-3/TRBV12-4 . CASSLRETANTEAFF TGTGCCAGCAGTTTACGAGAGACAGCGAACACTGAAGCTTTCTTT
TRBJ2-3 . TRBV2 TRBD2 CASSGTRGTDTQYF TGTGCCAGCAGCGGGACTAGAGGCACAGATACGCAGTATTTT
TRBJ1-1 . TRBV2 . CASSEALGGLTEAFF TGTGCCAGCAGTGAAGCTCTAGGGGGTCTCACTGAAGCTTTCTTT
TRBJ2-3 . TRBV5-1 TRBD2 CASSRLAKETDTQYF TGCGCCAGCAGCAGACTAGCAAAGGAAACAGATACGCAGTATTTT
TRBJ2-2 . TRBV20-1 TRBD2 CSARDFAGGELFF TGCAGTGCTAGAGATTTTGCGGGGGGCGAGCTGTTTTTT
TRBJ2-3 . TRBV12-3/TRBV12-4 TRBD2 CASSTRLAGGQYF TGTGCCAGCAGTACCCGACTAGCGGGGGGGCAGTATTTT
TRBJ2-7 . TRBV28 . CASSLRTLFYEQYF TGTGCCAGCAGTTTAAGGACATTATTCTACGAGCAGTACTTC
TRBJ1-2 . TRBV20-1 TRBD1 CSAGTGQTYYGYTF TGCAGTGCCGGGACAGGGCAGACTTACTATGGCTACACCTTC
TRBJ2-2 once TRBV5-1 . CASSRNSQGTGELFF TGCGCCAGCAGCCGCAATTCACAGGGCACCGGGGAGCTGTTTTTT
TRBJ2-3 few TRBV20-1 TRBD2 CSAIGTSGMLLGDTQYF TGCAGTGCTATCGGGACTAGCGGGATGTTGCTAGGAGATACGCAGTATTTT
TRBJ2-1 . TRBV19 . CASSIPLEGNEQFF TGTGCCAGTAGTATCCCACTAGAGGGCAATGAGCAGTTCTTC
TRBJ2-3 . TRBV29-1 . CSVEYDGGGPDTQYF TGCAGCGTTGAGTACGATGGCGGGGGCCCGGATACGCAGTATTTT
TRBJ2-2 . TRBV12-3/TRBV12-4 TRBD2 CPSSLWREAGELFF TGTCCCAGCAGTTTGTGGCGGGAGGCCGGGGAGCTGTTTTTT
TRBJ2-7 few TRBV12-3/TRBV12-4 TRBD2 CASSPRTSGRIEQYF TGTGCCAGCAGCCCTCGGACTAGCGGGAGAATCGAGCAGTACTTC
TRBJ2-3 few TRBV20-1 . CSARSPHDTQYF TGCAGTGCTAGGAGTCCCCACGATACGCAGTATTTT
TRBJ1-6 . TRBV7-2 . CASSYRGPSQGVGGSPLHF TGTGCCAGCAGCTATAGAGGCCCTTCACAGGGCGTAGGGGGGTCACCCCTCCACTTT
TRBJ2-3 . TRBV2 TRBD2 CASSAGTSGTYTQYF TGTGCCAGCAGTGCAGGGACTAGCGGAACCTATACGCAGTATTTT
TRBJ2-7 . TRBV5-1 TRBD1 CASSLNEGATYEQYF TGCGCCAGCAGCTTGAATGAGGGGGCAACCTACGAGCAGTACTTC
TRBJ1-1 few TRBV7-9 . CASRIVSGNTEAFF TGTGCCAGCAGGATCGTGAGTGGGAACACTGAAGCTTTCTTT
TRBJ2-2 . TRBV12-3/TRBV12-4 . CASSFSGTPGTGELFF TGTGCCAGCAGTTTTTCTGGAACCCCAGGGACCGGGGAGCTGTTTTTT
TRBJ2-7 few TRBV6-5 TRBD1 CASSYATGTSYEQYF TGTGCCAGCAGTTACGCGACAGGGACATCCTACGAGCAGTACTTC
TRBJ2-7 few TRBV28 . CASSPPRGLQGGSYEQYF TGTGCCAGCAGTCCCCCAAGAGGTCTGCAGGGAGGATCCTACGAGCAGTACTTC
TRBJ1-5 . TRBV2 TRBD1 CASSEKSGTAPNQPQHF TGTGCCAGCAGTGAAAAGTCGGGGACAGCCCCTAATCAGCCCCAGCATTTT
TRBJ2-7 . TRBV29-1 . CSVEDELRGEIQYF TGCAGCGTTGAAGATGAGTTAAGGGGAGAGATCCAGTACTTC
TRBJ2-3 . TRBV20-1 TRBD1 CSAGGTGRADTQYF TGCAGTGCAGGAGGGACAGGGAGGGCAGATACGCAGTATTTT
TRBJ1-4 . TRBV5-1 . CASSLTGTNGKLFF TGCGCCAGCAGCTTAACGGGAACTAATGGAAAACTGTTTTTT
TRBJ1-2 . TRBV12-3/TRBV12-4 . CASSLAPSAGDYGYTF TGTGCCAGCAGTTTAGCGCCCTCCGCAGGGGACTATGGCTACACCTTC
TRBJ1-1 . TRBV4-1 . CASSQPQAHTEAFF TGCGCCAGCAGCCAACCACAGGCACACACTGAAGCTTTCTTT
TRBJ1-2 few TRBV5-6 . CASSTPRQPPNYGYTF TGTGCCAGCAGCACGCCAAGACAGCCACCAAACTATGGCTACACCTTC
TRBJ2-2 few TRBV28 . CASSFIYPPQGTGELFF TGTGCCAGCAGTTTTATATATCCCCCACAGGGAACCGGGGAGCTGTTTTTT
TRBJ1-4 . TRBV4-2 . CASSQDLGVREKLFF TGTGCCAGCAGCCAAGACTTGGGGGTTCGGGAAAAACTGTTTTTT
TRBJ1-2 . TRBV20-1 TRBD1 CSTRQGYGYTF TGCAGTACCCGACAGGGCTATGGCTACACCTTC
TRBJ2-7 . TRBV20-1 TRBD1 CSARDRRQGPYEQYF TGCAGTGCTAGAGATCGGCGACAGGGGCCCTACGAGCAGTACTTC
TRBJ1-1 few TRBV20-1 . CSALQGTWDTEAFF TGCAGTGCGCTGCAGGGTACGTGGGACACTGAAGCTTTCTTT
TRBJ1-2 . TRBV5-1 TRBD1 CASSPGTVHGYTF TGCGCCAGCAGCCCTGGGACAGTCCATGGCTACACCTTC
TRBJ2-5 once TRBV7-2 . CASSLADSQGTEQYF TGTGCCAGCAGCTTAGCAGATTCGCAGGGGACTGAGCAGTACTTC
TRBJ2-1 many TRBV29-1 . CSVEGPNRGNEQFF TGCAGCGTTGAAGGGCCGAATAGGGGCAATGAGCAGTTCTTC
TRBJ2-1 . TRBV20-1 . CSAPIVPWGHNEQFF TGCAGTGCTCCCATCGTCCCCTGGGGCCACAATGAGCAGTTCTTC
TRBJ2-3 . TRBV5-1 . CASSLAKARDTQYF TGCGCCAGCAGCTTGGCCAAGGCCCGAGATACGCAGTATTTT
TRBJ1-6 many TRBV27 . CASSFANSPLHF TGTGCCAGCAGTTTCGCGAATTCACCCCTCCACTTT
TRBJ2-3 . TRBV25-1 . CASSGIGEVLTDTQYF TGTGCCAGCAGCGGAATAGGAGAAGTTCTCACAGATACGCAGTATTTT
TRBJ2-1 . TRBV4-1 TRBD1 CASSPPTGFSYNEQFF TGCGCCAGCAGCCCCCCGACAGGGTTCTCCTACAATGAGCAGTTCTTC
TRBJ1-6 few TRBV12-3/TRBV12-4 . CASSFEAGNSPLHF TGTGCCAGCAGTTTTGAGGCAGGGAATTCACCCCTCCACTTT
TRBJ2-7 . TRBV5-1 TRBD2 CASSLGGTSGKYNEQYF TGCGCCAGCAGCTTGGGAGGGACTAGCGGAAAGTACAATGAGCAGTACTTC
TRBJ2-2 . TRBV7-9 . CASSLLDLLTGELFF TGTGCCAGCAGCCTCCTGGACTTACTCACCGGGGAGCTGTTTTTT
TRBJ2-3 . TRBV10-2 . CASTLTLRTDTQYF TGCGCCAGCACTCTGACCCTCCGCACAGATACGCAGTATTTT
TRBJ1-1 . TRBV13 . CASSFQGPETFF TGTGCCAGCAGCTTCCAGGGCCCTGAAACTTTCTTT
TRBJ2-7 few TRBV7-9 . CASSLAEGRSYEQYF TGTGCCAGCAGCTTAGCGGAGGGACGGTCCTACGAGCAGTACTTC
TRBJ1-2 few TRBV6-1 . CASTATGYGYTF TGTGCCAGCACCGCAACAGGTTATGGCTACACCTTC
TRBJ2-3 . TRBV10-2 . CASSGSQGTQYF TGCGCCAGCAGTGGCTCACAGGGTACGCAGTATTTT
TRBJ1-5 . TRBV3-1 TRBD1 CASSQTRDSNQPQHF TGTGCCAGCAGCCAAACCCGGGACAGTAATCAGCCCCAGCATTTT
TRBJ1-1 few TRBV29-1 . CSARTSNTEAFF TGCAGCGCCCGTACATCCAACACTGAAGCTTTCTTT
TRBJ2-1 . TRBV6-1 TRBD2 CASRPLAGVFCPYNEQFF TGTGCCAGCAGACCACTAGCGGGGGTTTTTTGCCCCTACAATGAGCAGTTCTTC
TRBJ2-7 . TRBV21-1 . CASSNLTGTSGPLPSLTSYEQYF TGTGCCAGCAGCAACCTGACCGGGACTAGCGGGCCCCTTCCCTCCCTTACATCTTACGAGCAGTACTTC
TRBJ1-6 few TRBV14 TRBD1 CASSQGQGLVSYNSPLHF TGTGCCAGCAGCCAAGGACAGGGGCTAGTCTCCTATAATTCACCCCTCCACTTT
TRBJ2-7 . TRBV28 TRBD2 CASSFPRAGAPYEQYF TGTGCCAGCAGTTTTCCCCGGGCGGGAGCTCCCTACGAGCAGTACTTC